The 21 T cell receptor beta chains reported below all come from one sample, sequenced in a study of regulatory T cells. These receptors have no known antigen. Regarding the study as a whole: In CD3G-deficient patients, conventional CD4+ T cells were enriched for hydrophobic CDR3 residues at positions 6 and 7.

The PCR used 52 TRBV and 13 TRBJ primers. Sequenced by immunoSEQ multiplex PCR; TCRdb stores in-frame clones only, minus some. Of around 29,000 clones in the sample, over 90% were seen once. Sample: conventional CD4+ T cells sorted from blood. These receptors all stem from a child aged 2-15 years with CD3G deficiency.

CDR3 region: CASSLRAYGYEQYF. Written as DNA, the CDR3 is TGTGCCAGCAGTCTCCGGGCCTACGGCTACGAGCAGTACTTC. The chain recombines TRBV28 with TRBJ2-7, with D unresolved. In germline, CDR1 is MDHEN, CDR2 SYDVKM. This CDR3 is 14 amino acids long. Trimming left V 5 bases short and J 3 bases short, with 14 bases between. Full variable domain (rest looked up from reference TRBV28 and TRBJ2-7): DVKVTQSSRYLVKRTGEKVFLECVQDMDHENMFWYRQDPGLGLRLIYFSYDVKMKEKGDIPEGYSVSREKKERFSLILESASTNQTSMYLCASSLRAYGYEQYFGPGTRLTVT.

V is TRBV6-6 and J is TRBJ1-1; 9 nucleotides line up with TRBD1. The CDR3 has 14 amino acids. The V segment lost 4 bases and the J segment 3 bases; nucleotides outside the gene matches: 3. CDR1 and CDR2 (germline): MNHNY, SVGAGI (reference sequence). CDR3 bases: TGTGCCAGCAGTTTCGACAGGGGGTACACTGAAGCTTTCTTT. Protein sequence: CASSFDRGYTEAFF.

The J gene is TRBJ2-7, the V gene TRBV20-1; D is unresolved. In germline, CDR1 is DFQATT, CDR2 SNEGSKA (reference sequence). Deletions cut 5 bases from V and 3 bases from J, with 8 bases between. CDR3 length: 11 amino acids. The CDR3 sequence is CSALGRYEQYF. The CDR3 DNA follows: TGCAGTGCTCTAGGCCGCTACGAGCAGTACTTC.

The genes are TRBV11-2 and TRBJ2-5, with 9 positions matching TRBD2. Germline V lookup: CDR1 SGHAT, CDR2 FQNNGV. CDR3 length: 16 residues. Trimming cost V 1 base and J 4 bases; bases outside gene matches: 7. The CDR3, as DNA: TGTGCCAGCAGCTTAGGGGGGACTAGCTGGACAGAGACCCAGTACTTC. This translates into CASSLGGTSWTETQYF.

The rearrangement links TRBV20-1 to TRBJ2-7; maybe TRBD1 (5 bases). This CDR3 has 11 amino acids. V lost 6 bases to trimming and J lost 3 bases, with 9 bases between them. Germline loops: CDR1 DFQATT, CDR2 SNEGSKA (reference sequence). The CDR3 is CSATQGYEQYF. CDR3 sequence (DNA): TGCAGTGCAACTCAGGGCTACGAGCAGTACTTC.

The chain combines TRBV28 with TRBJ2-1, with D possibly matching TRBD1 (6 bases). CDR1 MDHEN and CDR2 SYDVKM come from the germline V gene. This CDR3 region has 15 residues. Trimming took 4 bases from V and 8 from J, leaving 18 bases between them. The CDR3 sequence: CASSSGGQGPDEQFF. The CDR3 nucleotides are TGTGCCAGCAGTTCTGGGGGCCAGGGGCCGGATGAGCAGTTCTTC.

V is TRBV6-5 and J is TRBJ1-1; D ambiguous. The CDR3 extends over 11 amino acids. Trimming removed 8 bases at V and 6 bases at J, with 10 bases between. Germline values: CDR1 MNHEY, CDR2 SVGAGI. CDR3 residues: CASQKGAEAFF. The CDR3 DNA sequence: TGTGCCAGCCAAAAAGGCGCTGAAGCTTTCTTT.

The chain links TRBV18 to TRBJ2-1; no reliable D call. Trimming took off 2 bases at V and 2 bases at J, with 4 bases between the two ends. Germline CDR1 KGHSH, CDR2 LQKENI. This CDR3 contains 13 residues. The CDR3 nucleotides are TGTGCCAGCTCACCAAGGACCTACAATGAGCAGTTCTTC. Encoded protein: CASSPRTYNEQFF.

The J gene is TRBJ1-4, the V gene TRBV6-1; D is uncertain. V dropped 4 bases and J dropped 0 bases, with 6 bases sitting between them. The CDR3 is 14 amino acids. Germline values: CDR1 MNHNS, CDR2 SASEGT. The CDR3 loop reads CASSATSTNEKLFF. DNA for the CDR3: TGTGCCAGCAGTGCGACTTCAACTAATGAAAAACTGTTTTTT.

The chain has TRBV18 and TRBJ2-5; 7 bases agree with TRBD1. V dropped 3 bases and J dropped 5; count of bases not matched to a gene: 3. The CDR3 runs 13 residues. CDR1 is KGHSH and CDR2 is LQKENI in the germline V gene. The CDR3 loop is CASSPTGTETQYF. For the CDR3, the DNA is TGTGCCAGCTCACCGACAGGGACGGAGACCCAGTACTTC.

The chain links TRBV28 to TRBJ1-1; D is uncertain. Trimming pared 5 bases from V and 0 bases from J, leaving 7 bases between. Germline V gene data show CDR1 as MDHEN and CDR2 as SYDVKM. The CDR3 has 13 residues. The chain's CDR3 is CASSDTLNTEAFF. The CDR3 DNA sequence: TGTGCCAGCAGTGACACCCTGAACACTGAAGCTTTCTTT. Drawing the rest from reference TRBV28 and TRBJ1-1, the complete variable domain is DVKVTQSSRYLVKRTGEKVFLECVQDMDHENMFWYRQDPGLGLRLIYFSYDVKMKEKGDIPEGYSVSREKKERFSLILESASTNQTSMYLCASSDTLNTEAFFGQGTRLTVV.

The V gene is TRBV6-1, the J gene TRBJ1-2, with D unclear. In germline, CDR1 is MNHNS, CDR2 SASEGT. CDR3 size: 16 residues. Trimming removed 3 bases at V and 7 bases at J, with 21 bases between. The CDR3 nucleotides read TGTGCCAGCAGTGAGCTACGACCGTTTATCTCGGGTGGCTACACCTTC. Its protein is CASSELRPFISGGYTF.

The chain uses TRBV11-1 and TRBJ2-3; possibly TRBD2 for D (5 bases). The CDR3 extends over 12 amino acids. V was pared by 2 bases and J by 7 bases, with 7 bases between. Germline assignment: CDR1 SGHAT and CDR2 FQDESV (reference sequence). This chain's CDR3 is CASSLTGNTQYF. CDR3 sequence (DNA): TGTGCCAGCAGCTTAACGGGAAATACGCAGTATTTT.

The chain links TRBV18 to TRBJ2-1, with TRBD2 as a possible D gene (6 bases). Between the trimmed V and J ends, which lost 10 bases and 7 bases, there was a span of 17 bases. The length of the CDR3 is 13 residues. Germline lookup yields CDR1 KGHSH and CDR2 LQKENI. Written as DNA, the CDR3 is TGTGCCACCCGGGGAGGTTCGGGGAATGAGCAGTTCTTC. Translated, it gives CATRGGSGNEQFF.

This chain links TRBV6-6 with TRBJ2-7; D not certain. Germline V gives CDR1 MNHNY, CDR2 SVGAGI (reference sequence). Trimming took 4 bases from V and 5 from J, leaving 9 bases between them. This CDR3 is built from 12 residues. The CDR3 spells CASSSGGDEQYF. The DNA for the CDR3 is TGTGCCAGCAGTTCCGGTGGGGACGAGCAGTACTTC.

This chain joins TRBV4-1 and TRBJ2-1, with D tentatively TRBD1 (6 bases). V was cut by 0 bases and J by 7 bases, with 16 bases left in between. Germline V CDR1 and CDR2: MGHRA, YSYEKL. The CDR3 loop spans 16 amino acids. This chain's CDR3 is CASSQDVQGFGNEQFF. The CDR3 region has the DNA TGCGCCAGCAGCCAAGATGTCCAGGGGTTCGGTAATGAGCAGTTCTTC.

V and J are TRBV28 and TRBJ2-1; 14 positions agree with TRBD2. Germline trimming cut 5 bases from V and 7 bases from J; bases unmatched to any gene: 4. The CDR3 runs 15 residues. CDR1 and CDR2 (germline): MDHEN, SYDVKM. This CDR3 is CASSQTSGRVNEQFF. The CDR3 DNA reads as TGTGCCAGCAGTCAGACTAGCGGGAGGGTAAATGAGCAGTTCTTC.

This chain uses TRBV7-8 with TRBJ2-3; D may be TRBD2 (6 bases). The length of the CDR3 is 15 residues. The V gene's germline CDR1 is SGHVS and CDR2 FQNEAQ. V shed 1 base and J shed 8 bases, with 16 bases lying between them. The CDR3 DNA follows: TGTGCCAGCAGCTTAGGCGGGACTCCCGGGGGTACGCAGTATTTT. Translating gives CASSLGGTPGGTQYF.

The rearrangement joins TRBV28 to TRBJ1-4; 8 nucleotides line up with TRBD1. Unmatched junction bases numbered 7, after V lost 5 bases and J lost 5 bases. The germline V gene has CDR1 MDHEN and CDR2 SYDVKM. This CDR3 spans 15 amino acids. The CDR3 loop is CASSRGQGPNEKLFF. The CDR3 bases are TGTGCCAGCAGTAGAGGACAGGGACCGAATGAAAAACTGTTTTTT.

This chain uses TRBV6-1 with TRBJ1-1; TRBD1 aligns across 9 bases. CDR1 and CDR2 (germline): MNHNS, SASEGT. The CDR3 runs to 18 residues. The V segment lost 2 bases and the J segment 9 bases; nucleotides outside the gene matches: 19. CDR3 amino acids: CASSEPRGGGQDRGKAFF. CDR3 DNA: TGTGCCAGCAGTGAACCGCGAGGAGGGGGTCAGGACAGGGGCAAAGCTTTCTTT.

The V gene is TRBV30, the J gene TRBJ2-3; 12 bases line up with TRBD2. This CDR3 spans 16 amino acids. Looked up from germline, CDR1 is GTSNPN and CDR2 is SVGIG (reference sequence). V dropped 2 bases and J dropped 6; count of bases not matched to a gene: 9. In DNA, the CDR3 is TGTGCCTGGAGTCTTGGGCTAGCGGGAGGGCCCGATACGCAGTATTTT. Protein sequence: CAWSLGLAGGPDTQYF.